These 20 T cell receptor beta chains originate from one sample sequenced in a study of T cells in women clearing cervical HPV infection. Assay used: immunoSEQ multiplex PCR; TCRdb lists only in-frame clones, some missing. The table counts about 22,000 clones; more than 9% lies in the top ten. The sequencing input was blood buffy coat. The receptors were gathered from a woman between 18 and 75 years old with a cervical HPV16 infection that either progressed to CIN3+ or cleared (not recorded which).

Points on this clone: The read terminates 3 residues before the CDR3 end, so the remaining end is supplied by the germline J gene. V usage is TRBV18 and J usage is TRBJ2-1, with 8 bases fitting TRBD1. From germline, CDR1 is KGHSH and CDR2 LQKENI. V shed 3 bases and J 2 bases; nucleotides not matched to a gene: 6. This CDR3 has 16 amino acids. The CDR3 DNA, read in part, is TGTGCCAGCTCACCGGGTGGACAGGGAACCTACAATGAG. It translates to CASSPGGQGTYNE. The full CDR3 protein is CASSPGGQGTYNEQFF.

A remark on this clone: From the germline J gene comes the end of the CDR3, since the read stops 3 residues before it. The chain has TRBV5-1 and TRBJ1-2, with D possibly being TRBD1 (5 bases). CDR3 length: 14 amino acids. Germline V lookup: CDR1 SGHRS, CDR2 YFSETQ. CDR3 DNA (partial): TGCGCCAGCAGCACCTCGGACAACACAGATACC. Its protein is CASSTSDNTDT. In full, the CDR3 is CASSTSDNTDTYTF.

Regarding this clone: The CDR3 is cut off 3 residues early in the read; its end comes from the germline J gene. The V gene is TRBV12-3 or TRBV12-4, the J gene TRBJ1-2, with D tentatively TRBD1 (5 bases). Trimming took 6 bases from V and 0 from J, leaving 11 bases between them. The CDR3 totals 14 residues. The covered CDR3 bases are TGTGCCAGCAGGAGGACACGGACTAACTATGGC. Translating it yields CASRRTRTNYG. The whole CDR3 sequence reads CASRRTRTNYGYTF.

A word on this clone: The CDR3 goes on 3 residues after the read ends, and that part is filled in from the germline J gene. This chain joins TRBV7-6 and TRBJ2-3; tentatively, D is TRBD1 (5 bases). This CDR3 contains 14 residues. CDR1 and CDR2 (germline): SGHVS, FNYEAQ. Trimming stripped 3 bases from V and 1 base from J, with 8 bases between. The CDR3 region is CASSLDIRTDTQYF. The part of the CDR3 DNA that was read is TGTGCCAGCAGCTTGGACATCCGCACAGATACG.

The DNA read from the CDR3 is TGTGCCAGCAGCTCACCCACGGACAGACTTGGT. It specifies CASSSPTDRLG. The whole CDR3 is CASSSPTDRLGQYF. The V gene is TRBV7-2, the J gene TRBJ2-4; TRBD1 is a possible D gene (6 bases). The read comes to an end 3 residues before the CDR3 does, leaving the germline J gene to fill in the end. Germline loops: CDR1 SGHTA, CDR2 FQGNSA. The length of the CDR3 is 14 residues.

Notes on this clone: One end of the junction fails to match germline, which may point to a read error. The CDR3 extends 3 residues past the end of the read, so its final part is completed from the germline J gene. Other DNA sequences from this sample encode an identical CDR3 as well. The rearrangement uses TRBV20-1 and TRBJ1-3; a weak D match, TRBD1 (5 bases). This CDR3 comprises 12 residues. Germline assignment: CDR1 DFQATT and CDR2 SNEGSKA (reference sequence). This CDR3 is CSAMDTGNTIYF. The covered CDR3 bases are TGCAGTGCTATGGACACTGGAAACACT.

A remark on this clone: Sequencing ends 3 residues short of the CDR3 end; the germline J gene provides the rest. The V call is TRBV7-2, the J call TRBJ2-3, with 8 bases fitting TRBD1. The CDR3 consists of 13 residues. Germline assignment: CDR1 SGHTA and CDR2 FQGNSA. CDR3 DNA, as far as it was read: TGTGCCAGCAGCCAAGACAGGGGAGAGACG. It specifies CASSQDRGET. In full, the CDR3 is CASSQDRGETQYF.

Worth noting for this clone: The read is 3 residues too short to cover the CDR3 end, so that end is filled in from the germline J gene. V usage is TRBV20-1 and J usage is TRBJ1-2; D is undetermined. Deletions cut 2 bases from V and 4 bases from J, with 11 bases between. Per germline, CDR1 DFQATT and CDR2 SNEGSKA (reference sequence). The CDR3 runs 13 residues. CDR3 DNA (partial): TGCAGTGCTAGAATGGCGGGGTTCTATGGC. Translated: CSARMAGFYG. The CDR3 in full is CSARMAGFYGYTF.

About this clone: The read is 3 residues too short to cover the CDR3 end, so that end is filled in from the germline J gene. The chain carries TRBV19 and TRBJ2-2; tentative D call: TRBD1 (7 bases). From germline, CDR1 is LNHDA and CDR2 SQIVND (reference sequence). The CDR3 extends over 16 amino acids. The CDR3 sequence: CASSIGGGGTNEKLFF. Partial CDR3 DNA: TGTGCCAGTAGTATAGGCGGAGGGGGCACTAATGAAAAG. The full variable domain, with the rest looked up from reference TRBV19 and TRBJ2-2, is DGGITQSPKYLFRKEGQNVTLSCEQNLNHDAMYWYRQDPGQGLRLIYYSQIVNDFQKGDIAEGYSVSREKKESFPLTVTSAQKNPTAFYLCASSIGGGGTNEKLFFGEGSRLTVL.

In the case of this clone: Sequencing ends 3 residues short of the CDR3 end; the germline J gene provides the rest. The rearrangement joins TRBV10-3 to TRBJ2-1; 7 bases agree with TRBD2. The CDR3 is 12 residues long. CDR1 is ENHRY, CDR2 SYGVKD, per germline. V lost 6 bases and J lost 8; bases outside the gene matches: 4. CDR3 bases read: TGTGCCATCAGGGGGACTACGGATGAG. It yields the protein CAIRGTTDE. The entire CDR3 sequence reads CAIRGTTDEQFF.

As to this clone: The read ends 3 residues shy of where the CDR3 ends; the end is completed using the germline J gene. The rearrangement links TRBV20-1 to TRBJ2-1; perhaps TRBD1 as D (5 bases). V was cut by 5 bases and J by 5 bases, with 13 bases left in between. The CDR3 is 13 amino acids. The V gene's germline CDR1 is DFQATT and CDR2 SNEGSKA (reference sequence). Here the CDR3 reads CSAYDRFNNEQFF. The CDR3 DNA, read in part, is TGCAGTGCTTACGACAGATTCAACAATGAG.

Concerning this clone: The CDR3 extends 3 residues past the end of the read, so its final part is completed from the germline J gene. The chain links TRBV14 to TRBJ1-1; TRBD1 matches at 7 bases. Losses at the gene ends were 4 bases for V and 2 bases for J; bases not matched to a gene: 4. This CDR3 contains 14 residues. Germline V gene data show CDR1 as SGHDN and CDR2 as FVKESK. CDR3 bases read: TGTGCCAGCAGCCTTGGGACAGATAACACTGAA. Translation: CASSLGTDNTE. The whole CDR3 protein reads CASSLGTDNTEAFF.

Turning to this clone: The CDR3 extends 3 residues past the end of the read, so its final part is completed from the germline J gene. The chain recombines TRBV20-1 with TRBJ2-1, with D possibly being TRBD2 (5 bases). The CDR3 is made up of 12 amino acids. Germline CDR1 reads DFQATT; CDR2 reads SNEGSKA (reference sequence). Trimming cost V 3 bases and J 8 bases, with 11 bases left between them. The CDR3 loop reads CSASPSGDEQFF. Partial CDR3 DNA: TGCAGTGCTAGTCCCAGCGGCGATGAG.

Of note for this clone: From the germline J gene comes the end of the CDR3, since the read stops 3 residues before it. The chain is built from TRBV2 and TRBJ2-7; maybe TRBD1 (5 bases). Germline assignment: CDR1 SNHLY and CDR2 FYNNEI. The CDR3 loop spans 13 amino acids. Deletions cut 4 bases from V and 3 bases from J, with 10 bases between. This CDR3 reads CASSGTKNYEQYF. The sequenced part of the CDR3 DNA is TGTGCCAGCAGTGGGACAAAGAACTACGAG.

Concerning this clone itself: Read sequence stops 3 residues before the CDR3 end, and the germline J gene provides the missing end. The chain combines TRBV9 with TRBJ2-1; 9 positions agree with TRBD2. V lost 3 bases to trimming and J lost 8 bases; unmatched junction nucleotides: 9. CDR3 length: 15 residues. In germline, CDR1 is SGDLS, CDR2 YYNGEE. CDR3 protein: CASSEGLAGYDEQFF. The sequenced part of the CDR3 DNA is TGTGCCAGCAGCGAGGGACTAGCAGGTTACGATGAG.

Comments on this clone: Sequencing ends 3 residues short of the CDR3 end; the germline J gene provides the rest. The chain links TRBV7-2 to TRBJ1-1; TRBD1 might be the D (5 bases). The germline V gene encodes CDR1 SGHTA and CDR2 FQGNSA. The CDR3 totals 16 residues. The sequenced part of the CDR3 DNA is TGTGCAAGTCGCTTAGCGGATTCGGGGGAGAACACTGAA. Protein sequence: CASRLADSGENTE. The entire CDR3 sequence reads CASRLADSGENTEAFF.

A word on this clone: The read comes to an end 3 residues before the CDR3 does, leaving the germline J gene to fill in the end. The chain couples TRBV12-3 or TRBV12-4 to TRBJ2-7; a weak D match, TRBD2 (6 bases). The CDR3 runs 14 residues. The germline V and J ends were trimmed by 1 base and 3 bases, with 10 bases remaining between them. CDR3 DNA (partial): TGTGCCAGCAGTTTAGAGGGCGGGAACTACGAG. Encoded protein: CASSLEGGNYE. The CDR3 in full is CASSLEGGNYEQYF.

To note about this clone: The read terminates 3 residues before the CDR3 end, so the remaining end is supplied by the germline J gene. The genes are TRBV30 and TRBJ1-1; D is unclear. The CDR3 consists of 15 residues. Germline assignment: CDR1 GTSNPN and CDR2 SVGIG (reference sequence). This chain's CDR3 is CAWSVTAGGHETAFF. The sequenced CDR3 bases are TGTGCCTGGAGTGTAACGGCGGGAGGCCACGAGACA.

Notes on this clone: The missing CDR3 end, 3 residues past where the read stops, is filled in from the germline J gene. V gene TRBV30 combines with J gene TRBJ2-5; D may be TRBD2 (6 bases). The length of the CDR3 is 14 residues. From germline, CDR1 is GTSNPN and CDR2 SVGIG (reference sequence). Trimming removed 2 bases at V and 5 bases at J, with 15 bases between. The covered CDR3 bases are TGTGCCTGGAGTCGAGACAGCGGGCTCGAGACC. It specifies CAWSRDSGLET. Given in full, the CDR3 is CAWSRDSGLETQYF.

Regarding this clone: The CDR3 goes on 3 residues after the read ends, and that part is filled in from the germline J gene. This chain links TRBV6-2 or TRBV6-3 with TRBJ2-1; 8 nucleotides align to TRBD2. The CDR3 contains 13 residues. V lost 2 bases and J lost 7; bases outside the gene matches: 1. Germline V gene data show CDR1 as MNHEY and CDR2 as SVGEGT. CDR3 DNA, as far as it was read: TGTGCCAGCAGTTACGAGCGGGAGAATGAG. As protein: CASSYERENE. The full-length CDR3 reads as CASSYERENEQFF.